This is a list of T cell receptor beta chains from one sample in a study of CD8 T cells in Susac syndrome. TCRdb processed the immunoSEQ multiplex PCR reads anew with MiXCR; each CDR3 protein has one entry. The sample includes over 100,000 distinct CDR3 sequences, 90% to 98% of them seen just once. The sequencing sample was made of CD4+ T cells from PBMCs. The source is a human donor in good health. Each CDR3 is given with its conserved first and last residue. D genes are given only for firm matches. A row's size may be missing; if present it is once, few, many or a size class.

d_call	clone_size	v_call	j_call	cdr3_nt	cdr3_aa
NA	NA	TRBV25-1	TRBJ1-2	TGTGCCAGCAGTGATTCCTCCACAGGGGGCTACACCTTC	CASSDSSTGGYTF
NA	NA	TRBV18	TRBJ2-1	TGTGCCAGCTCACCAAGGGCTTTAGACTACAATGAGCAGTTCTTC	CASSPRALDYNEQFF
TRBD2	once	TRBV7-2	TRBJ2-7	TGTGCCAGCAGCCGGACTAGCGGGATCTACGAGCAGTACTTC	CASSRTSGIYEQYF
TRBD2	NA	TRBV7-9	TRBJ2-3	TGTGCCAGCACCGGGGCTAGCGGGGGGAACACAGATACGCAGTATTTT	CASTGASGGNTDTQYF
NA	NA	TRBV6-5	TRBJ2-7	TGTGCCAGCAGTTACTCCTGGGCCGGCGAGCAGTACTTC	CASSYSWAGEQYF
NA	NA	TRBV19	TRBJ2-6	TGTGCCAGTAGTCAGGTAGCGTACTCTGGGGCCAACGTCCTGACTTTC	CASSQVAYSGANVLTF
TRBD1	NA	TRBV6-5	TRBJ2-6	TGTGCCAGCAGTTCAACAGGGGTTGGCTCTGGGGCCAACGTCCTGACTTTC	CASSSTGVGSGANVLTF
NA	NA	TRBV28	TRBJ2-1	TGTGCCAGCAGCCTGAGGCTAGCAGGGGCAAGCAATGAGCAGTTCTTC	CASSLRLAGASNEQFF
TRBD2	NA	TRBV28	TRBJ2-6	TGTGCCAGCGGGGGGGGATACTCTGGGGCCAACGTCCTGACTTTC	CASGGGYSGANVLTF
NA	NA	TRBV21-1	TRBJ2-5	TGTGCCAGCAGCAAACACACAGGACGGCCAGAGACCCAGTACTTC	CASSKHTGRPETQYF
NA	NA	TRBV12-3/TRBV12-4	TRBJ1-6	TGTGCCAGCAGGAGAGTCCCCGGTTCACCCCTCCACTTT	CASRRVPGSPLHF
NA	NA	TRBV7-9	TRBJ1-3	TGTGCCAGCAGCCAGTCGGTCGGAAGCTCTGGAAACACCATATATTTT	CASSQSVGSSGNTIYF
NA	once	TRBV7-3	TRBJ1-1	TGTGCCGGCAAAGGACAGATCTACACTGAAGCTTTCTTT	CAGKGQIYTEAFF
TRBD1	NA	TRBV6-2/TRBV6-3	TRBJ1-1	TGTGCCAGCAGTAAACAGGGGGTGAACACTGAAGCTTTCTTT	CASSKQGVNTEAFF
NA	NA	TRBV7-2	TRBJ2-6	TGTGCCAGCAGCTTAGCCAGCTCTGGGGCCAACGTCCTGACTTTC	CASSLASSGANVLTF
NA	NA	TRBV20-1	TRBJ2-7	TGCAGTGTGGGAGGACCCAGAGCAAGCGAGCAGTACTTC	CSVGGPRASEQYF
TRBD1	NA	TRBV9	TRBJ2-6	TGTGCCAGCAGCGACCGAACAGGGGTTGGGGCCAACGTCCTGACTTTC	CASSDRTGVGANVLTF
NA	NA	TRBV4-2	TRBJ2-3	TGTGCCAGCAGCCAAGGCAGCGCGAGTCGCACAGATACGCAGTATTTT	CASSQGSASRTDTQYF
TRBD2	NA	TRBV18	TRBJ2-1	TGTGCCAGCTCACCCCAGACCCTCGGAGCGGGAGCCCTCAATGAGCAGTTCTTC	CASSPQTLGAGALNEQFF
NA	NA	TRBV25-1	TRBJ2-4	TGTGCCAGCTCCTTGCCGGGGACCCTCGGGGACATTCAGTACTTC	CASSLPGTLGDIQYF
NA	NA	TRBV6-5	TRBJ2-4	TGTGCCAGCAGTCACGCCGAGTCAGGGGAGATAAACATTCAGTACTTC	CASSHAESGEINIQYF
TRBD1	NA	TRBV20-1	TRBJ1-1	TGCAGTGCTAGAGGGACAGGTATGAACACTGAAGCTTTCTTT	CSARGTGMNTEAFF
NA	NA	TRBV20-1	TRBJ1-2	TGCAGTGCTAGAGATGTAGGGGGTTCTTATGGCTACACCTTC	CSARDVGGSYGYTF
NA	NA	TRBV5-1	TRBJ1-1	TGCGCCAGCAGCTTGGGACACTCGAACACTGAAGCTTTCTTT	CASSLGHSNTEAFF
NA	NA	TRBV20-1	TRBJ2-7	TGCAGTGCTAGTAAGGGGGCGGGAGTTTCCTACGAGCAGTACTTC	CSASKGAGVSYEQYF
TRBD1	NA	TRBV27	TRBJ1-1	TGTGCCAGCAGCCCCGACAGGGAAGCTGAAGCTTTCTTT	CASSPDREAEAFF
TRBD2	NA	TRBV6-6	TRBJ2-5	TGTGCCAGCAGACCAAGCGGGAGGTTAGAGACCCAGTACTTC	CASRPSGRLETQYF
NA	NA	TRBV5-1	TRBJ2-5	TGCGCCAGCAGCCTTGTAGCGGAGGGGCAAGAGACCCAGTACTTC	CASSLVAEGQETQYF
NA	once	TRBV9	TRBJ2-5	TGTGCCAGCAGCGTAGTGAGAGACTGGCGGGAGACCCAGTACTTC	CASSVVRDWRETQYF
NA	NA	TRBV3-1	TRBJ2-2	TGTGCCAGCAGCCTAACGATGGCCCCCACCGGGGAGCTGTTTTTT	CASSLTMAPTGELFF
NA	NA	TRBV12-3/TRBV12-4	TRBJ2-7	TGTGCCAGCAGACGGACGGCGGGGAATGTCGAGCAGTACTTC	CASRRTAGNVEQYF
NA	NA	TRBV25-1	TRBJ2-7	TGTGCCAGCAGTGAAAAGGTCGTAAGCTTC	CASSEKVVSF
NA	NA	TRBV7-9	TRBJ1-4	TGTGCCAGCAGCTTAGCGGAGGGGTCGAGTGAAAAACTGTTTTTT	CASSLAEGSSEKLFF
NA	NA	TRBV28	TRBJ2-1	TGTGCCAGCAGCCCGCAGGGTTCCTACAATGAGCAGTTCTTC	CASSPQGSYNEQFF
NA	few	TRBV28	TRBJ1-2	TGTGCCAGCAGTTTCACAGGAAACTATGGCTACACCTTC	CASSFTGNYGYTF
TRBD1	NA	TRBV5-1	TRBJ2-2	TGCGCCAGCCGTGGGCAGGGGGACACCGGGGAGCTGTTTTTT	CASRGQGDTGELFF
NA	NA	TRBV15	TRBJ1-2	TGTGCCACCAGCAGAGATAATGGGGACTATGGCTACACCTTC	CATSRDNGDYGYTF
TRBD2	NA	TRBV27	TRBJ2-7	TGTGCCAGCAGTGCCCGGTCTAGCGGGAGTTCTACCCTCCCCTACGAGCAGTACTTC	CASSARSSGSSTLPYEQYF
TRBD2	NA	TRBV5-6	TRBJ2-1	TGTGCCAGCAGCCCTGTCGGGAAAGCGGGAGGACTCAATGAGCAGTTCTTC	CASSPVGKAGGLNEQFF
NA	once	TRBV18	TRBJ2-2	TGTGCCAGCTCACCACGCCAACAAAACACCGGGGAGCTGTTTTTT	CASSPRQQNTGELFF
NA	NA	TRBV6-2/TRBV6-3	TRBJ2-3	TGTGCCAGCAGTTACCCTTCCTCTGGGTTGGGGGATACGCAGTATTTT	CASSYPSSGLGDTQYF
NA	NA	TRBV7-3	TRBJ2-6	TGTGCCAGCAGCCCCGGTGGGACCGATCGTGTCCTGACTTTC	CASSPGGTDRVLTF
NA	NA	TRBV6-4	TRBJ2-7	TGTGCCTCGGGAAGCCGGGGACAAAATCGGCAGCAGTACTTC	CASGSRGQNRQQYF
NA	NA	TRBV9	TRBJ2-4	TGTGCCAGCAGCGAAGAACGGGCAGCCCAACCGGGGAAAAACATTCAGTACTTC	CASSEERAAQPGKNIQYF
TRBD2	NA	TRBV30	TRBJ2-5	TGTGCCTGGAGTTTAGGAGCGGGGGGGTCCAACCAAGAGACCCAGTACTTC	CAWSLGAGGSNQETQYF
NA	once	TRBV20-1	TRBJ1-5	TGCAGTGCTAGAGAGAGGAAGCGGGTCAATCAGCCCCAGCATTTT	CSARERKRVNQPQHF
NA	NA	TRBV7-2	TRBJ2-7	TGTGCCAGCACCCTTGGGAGCTCCTACGAGCAGTACTTC	CASTLGSSYEQYF
NA	NA	TRBV29-1	TRBJ1-4	TGCAGCGTTGAGATTGGACAGCAAAAACTGTTTTTT	CSVEIGQQKLFF